What follows are 22 T cell receptor beta chains derived from one specimen sequenced in a study of blood T cell repertoires in COVID-19. Clones were read by immunoSEQ multiplex PCR, and TCRdb kept only the in-frame ones, dropping some. This repertoire shows 250,000 to 300,000 clones, around nine tenths found once; its top ten account for roughly 2.2%. Material: peripheral blood. The source is a man in his fifties with acute or convalescent COVID-19.

This clone has a handful of counts. The chain couples TRBV6-5 to TRBJ1-2, with a weak D call TRBD1 (5 bases). CDR1 is MNHEY and CDR2 is SVGAGI in the germline V gene. Between the trimmed V and J ends, which lost 6 bases and 0 bases, there was a span of 8 bases. The CDR3 is 13 residues long. CDR3 bases: TGTGCCAGCAGCCAGACAGCTAACTATGGCTACACCTTC. It is translated as CASSQTANYGYTF.

The chain is built from TRBV27 and TRBJ1-2, with 9 bases fitting TRBD1. The CDR3 has 16 residues. The V gene end was trimmed by 5 bases and the J gene end by 4 bases; junction bases not matched to a gene: 11. From germline, CDR1 is MNHEY and CDR2 SMNVEV (reference sequence). In DNA, the CDR3 is TGTGCCAGCAGTCCGAAACAGGGGGCACCCACCTATGGCTACACCTTC. It yields the protein CASSPKQGAPTYGYTF.

The chain links TRBV3-1 (or the pseudogene TRBV3-2) to TRBJ1-1; the match to TRBD1 covers 8 bases. Per germline, CDR1 LGHDT and CDR2 YNNKEL (reference sequence). V lost 3 bases to trimming and J lost 4 bases; unmatched junction nucleotides: 10. The CDR3 totals 16 residues. CDR3 sequence: CASSHPEQGVGTEAFF. The DNA for the CDR3 is TGTGCCAGCAGCCACCCTGAACAGGGGGTTGGCACTGAAGCTTTCTTT.

J is TRBJ2-1 and V is TRBV5-6; D possibly corresponds to TRBD2 (5 bases). Germline V gene sequence: CDR1 SGHDT, CDR2 YYEEEE. The V end was cut by 0 bases, the J end by 6 bases, with 16 bases between. The CDR3 totals 16 residues. CDR3 sequence (DNA): TGTGCCAGCAGCTTGGTAGGGAGTTCTTACATCAATGAGCAGTTCTTC. It yields the protein CASSLVGSSYINEQFF.

On this clone itself: A read error may produce the germline difference seen at one junction end. The chain recombines TRBV7-8 with TRBJ1-5; D call uncertain. The CDR3 length is 14 residues. CDR1 and CDR2 (germline): SGHVS, FQNEAQ. The CDR3 is CASSLALDNQPQHF. DNA for the CDR3: TGTGCCAGCAGCCTAGCCCTAGACAATCAGCCCCAGCATTTT.

The chain links TRBV2 to TRBJ2-2; weak D call: TRBD1 (5 bases). Looked up from germline, CDR1 is SNHLY and CDR2 is FYNNEI. This CDR3 spans 14 amino acids. V was shortened by 6 bases and J by 6 bases, with 14 bases between the two germline ends. CDR3 region: CASRRQIDAGELFF. The CDR3 nucleotides are TGTGCCAGCAGAAGACAGATCGACGCCGGGGAGCTGTTTTTT.

This clone occurred a few times. The identical CDR3 is also encoded by other nucleotide sequences in the sample. This chain's CDR3 is CASRLYNEQFF. For the CDR3, the DNA is TGTGCCAGCAGACTCTACAATGAGCAGTTCTTC. The chain combines TRBV3-1 (or the pseudogene TRBV3-2) with TRBJ2-1; D uncertain. The CDR3 has 11 amino acids. V was clipped by 6 bases and J by 3 bases, with 3 bases between them. Germline assignment: CDR1 LGHDT and CDR2 YNNKEL (reference sequence).

J is TRBJ2-7 and V is TRBV5-1; 8 nucleotides align to TRBD2. Germline V gene sequence: CDR1 SGHRS, CDR2 YFSETQ. CDR3 length: 14 residues. V lost 3 bases, J lost 3 bases, and 5 bases stayed unmatched. CDR3 nucleotides: TGCGCCAGCAGCTCAAGCGGGGGCCGCTACGAGCAGTACTTC. Protein: CASSSSGGRYEQYF.

The CDR3 nucleotides are TGTGCCAGCAGCTTCCAGGGGTATCCACAAGATACGCAGTATTTT. Protein: CASSFQGYPQDTQYF. J is TRBJ2-3 and V is TRBV7-3, with D possibly TRBD1 on 6 matching bases. The CDR3 is 15 residues long. Germline V gene sequence: CDR1 SGHTA, CDR2 FQGTGA. V shed 3 bases and J shed 5 bases, with 15 bases lying between them.

CDR3 protein: CASSDKRGSWAGELFF. The DNA of the CDR3 is TGTGCCAGCAGTGACAAACGGGGGTCGTGGGCCGGGGAGCTGTTTTTT. The rearrangement uses TRBV2 and TRBJ2-2; possible D gene TRBD2, 6 bases. The CDR3 length is 16 residues. Germline V gene lookup returns CDR1 SNHLY and CDR2 FYNNEI. V lost 3 bases and J lost 6, with 17 bases in between.

This chain connects TRBV4-1 to TRBJ1-2, with D possibly matching TRBD1 (6 bases). Trimming cost V 0 bases and J 1 base, with 15 bases left between them. CDR1 and CDR2 (germline): MGHRA, YSYEKL. This CDR3 contains 17 residues. The CDR3: CASSQEWSAGDNYGYTF. In nucleotides, the CDR3 is TGCGCCAGCAGCCAAGAGTGGTCGGCAGGGGATAACTATGGCTACACCTTC.

V and J are TRBV10-3 and TRBJ2-2, with 8 bases lining up with TRBD1. The CDR3 is 16 amino acids. V dropped 3 bases and J dropped 8; count of bases not matched to a gene: 11. Germline CDR1 is ENHRY and CDR2 is SYGVKD. CDR3 loop: CAISERQGAATGELFF. The CDR3 DNA reads TGTGCCATCAGTGAACGGCAGGGGGCGGCAACGGGGGAGCTGTTTTTT.

This chain uses TRBV19 with TRBJ1-1; the match to TRBD1 covers 7 bases. The trim removed 8 bases at V and 4 bases at J, leaving 7 bases unmatched. Germline V gives CDR1 LNHDA, CDR2 SQIVND (reference sequence). This CDR3 contains 13 residues. CDR3 in DNA: TGTGCCAGTTCGAGGGGGCAGGGCACTGAAGCTTTCTTT. Translation: CASSRGQGTEAFF.

The V call is TRBV7-6, the J call TRBJ2-2, with D unresolved. The CDR3 extends over 14 amino acids. Trimming removed 5 bases from V and 1 base from J, with 8 bases in between. Germline V lookup: CDR1 SGHVS, CDR2 FNYEAQ. The DNA of the CDR3 is TGTGCCAGCAGCCTCACCAGGAACACCGGGGAGCTGTTTTTT. Encoded protein: CASSLTRNTGELFF.

Regarding this clone: In the same sample, other DNA sequences code for this CDR3. This chain joins TRBV18 and TRBJ2-7; unclear D gene. CDR3 length: 12 residues. V was trimmed by 6 bases and J by 0 bases, leaving 6 bases between them. CDR1 and CDR2 (germline): KGHSH, LQKENI. DNA for the CDR3: TGTGCCAGCTCCCCCAGCTCCTACGAGCAGTACTTC. Translation gives CASSPSSYEQYF.

In its sample, this clone was seen once. The chain employs TRBV30 and TRBJ1-1; 8 bases align to TRBD1. V was clipped by 1 base and J by 6 bases; unmatched bases: 7. The CDR3 is 14 residues long. CDR1 and CDR2 from the germline V gene are GTSNPN and SVGIG (reference sequence). The CDR3 loop is CAWSAYRGWAEAFF. For the CDR3, the DNA is TGTGCCTGGAGTGCCTACAGGGGGTGGGCTGAAGCTTTCTTT.

About this clone: This sample includes further DNA sequences coding for the same CDR3. The chain uses TRBV18 and TRBJ2-2, with D possibly TRBD1 on 5 matching bases. This CDR3 has 14 amino acids. CDR1 is KGHSH and CDR2 is LQKENI in the germline V gene. The V and J ends lost 3 bases and 1 base respectively, with 6 bases between them. The CDR3 region is CASSPQGNTGELFF. The CDR3 nucleotides read TGTGCCAGCTCACCGCAGGGGAACACCGGGGAGCTGTTTTTT.

With regard to this clone: Other DNA sequences within the sample encode an identical CDR3. The chain recombines TRBV5-1 with TRBJ2-3; D gene uncertain. V was shortened by 4 bases and J by 1 base, with 7 bases between the two germline ends. The V gene's germline CDR1 is SGHRS and CDR2 YFSETQ. This CDR3 contains 13 residues. CDR3 residues: CASSPQGTDTQYF. DNA for the CDR3: TGCGCCAGCAGCCCCCAGGGCACAGATACGCAGTATTTT.

This rearrangement joins TRBV10-1 to TRBJ2-3; D is possibly TRBD2 (6 bases). The CDR3 consists of 14 residues. Germline V gives CDR1 WNHNN, CDR2 SYGVQD (reference sequence). V was trimmed by 3 bases and J by 1 base, leaving 8 bases between them. The CDR3 nucleotides are TGCGCCAGCAGTGATGGAGGGCGCACAGATACGCAGTATTTT. It encodes CASSDGGRTDTQYF.

The rearrangement links TRBV5-4 to TRBJ1-4; a weak D match, TRBD1 (5 bases). Germline V gene lookup returns CDR1 SGHNT and CDR2 YYREEE (reference sequence). Trimming took off 0 bases at V and 8 bases at J, with 17 bases between the two ends. The length of the CDR3 is 16 residues. The CDR3 DNA reads TGTGCCAGCAGCTTGGCAGGTCAGGGCCGGAGCGAAAAACTGTTTTTT. Translated, it gives CASSLAGQGRSEKLFF.

This chain connects TRBV5-4 to TRBJ1-1; 10 bases agree with TRBD1. V dropped 3 bases and J dropped 5; count of bases not matched to a gene: 4. CDR1 and CDR2 (germline): SGHNT, YYREEE (reference sequence). The CDR3 is 14 residues long. This CDR3 is CASSWGTGVTEAFF. DNA of the CDR3: TGTGCCAGCAGCTGGGGGACAGGGGTAACTGAAGCTTTCTTT.

V is TRBV7-6 and J is TRBJ1-5; TRBD1 matches at 9 bases. This CDR3 is built from 15 residues. J lost 6 bases, V lost 1 base, and 4 bases had no gene match. Per germline, CDR1 SGHVS and CDR2 FNYEAQ. The CDR3 is CASSLVGQGGQPQHF. The CDR3 bases are TGTGCCAGCAGCTTAGTGGGACAGGGAGGTCAGCCCCAGCATTTT.